The rows below give T cell receptor beta chains drawn from one sample of a study of blood T cell repertoires in COVID-19. The protocol was immunoSEQ multiplex PCR, while the TCRdb copy is restricted to in-frame clones and leaves out a portion. The data contain about 81,000 clones, 91% of them singletons. The sample taken for sequencing was peripheral blood. These receptors originate from a woman between 45 and 65 years old in a cohort sampled during active COVID-19. CDR3s include the opening cysteine and the closing phenylalanine or tryptophan. D genes are given only for firm matches. Clone size is stated in some rows and not others, as once, few, many or a class when expanded.

D gene,J gene,V gene,clone size,CDR3 protein,CDR3 DNA
.,TRBJ1-1,TRBV18,.,CASSLSRLDTEAFF,TGTGCCAGCTCCTTATCGCGGTTAGACACTGAAGCTTTCTTT
.,TRBJ2-7,TRBV2,few,CASTLSRGRSSNEQYF,TGTGCCAGCACCCTGAGCAGAGGGAGAAGTAGCAACGAGCAGTACTTC
.,TRBJ2-7,TRBV28,once,CASSFQRNPTYEQYF,TGTGCCAGCAGTTTTCAGCGTAACCCAACCTACGAGCAGTACTTC
TRBD2,TRBJ2-1,TRBV5-5,.,CASSYQGLANNEQFF,TGTGCCAGCAGCTACCAGGGACTAGCAAACAATGAGCAGTTCTTC
TRBD1,TRBJ1-2,TRBV19,few,CASCPPGTGYYGYTF,TGTGCCAGTTGTCCCCCCGGGACAGGTTACTATGGCTACACCTTC
.,TRBJ1-4,TRBV30,once,CAWSPPGGRNEKLFF,TGTGCCTGGAGTCCCCCTGGGGGCAGAAATGAAAAACTGTTTTTT
.,TRBJ2-7,TRBV7-9,once,CASSPPAGPYEQYF,TGTGCCAGCAGCCCCCCTGCGGGACCATACGAGCAGTACTTC
.,TRBJ2-3,TRBV6-5,.,CASSSYQGLGSDTQYF,TGTGCCAGCAGTTCCTACCAGGGCCTAGGTTCAGATACGCAGTATTTT
TRBD1,TRBJ2-7,TRBV11-2,.,CASSLVTGGPYEQYF,TGTGCCAGCAGCCTAGTGACAGGGGGCCCCTACGAGCAGTACTTC
.,TRBJ2-3,TRBV4-1,once,CASSQGLASGTDTQYF,TGCGCCAGCAGCCAAGGGCTAGCCTCGGGTACAGATACGCAGTATTTT
TRBD2,TRBJ2-3,TRBV7-9,.,CASSLTSGRSDTQYF,TGTGCCAGCAGCTTGACTAGCGGGAGGTCAGATACGCAGTATTTT
TRBD2,TRBJ2-3,TRBV5-4,once,CASSTGLAGTDTQYF,TGTGCCAGCAGCACAGGACTAGCGGGTACAGATACGCAGTATTTT
TRBD1,TRBJ2-4,TRBV15,.,CATSSDRETLPSAIQYF,TGTGCCACCAGCAGTGACAGGGAAACTCTCCCCTCCGCCATTCAGTACTTC
.,TRBJ1-1,TRBV5-5,.,CASSARQNPRLNTEAFF,TGTGCCAGCAGCGCTCGCCAAAACCCTAGGCTGAACACTGAAGCTTTCTTT
TRBD2,TRBJ2-1,TRBV7-2,.,CASNFGGTSSYNEQFF,TGTGCCAGCAACTTCGGGGGGACCAGCTCCTACAATGAGCAGTTCTTC
.,TRBJ2-1,TRBV7-9,.,CASSLADRVYNEQFF,TGTGCCAGCAGCTTGGCGGACAGAGTTTACAATGAGCAGTTCTTC
.,TRBJ1-2,TRBV7-2,.,CASSLNRLNGYTF,TGTGCCAGCAGCTTAAACAGGCTAAATGGCTACACCTTC
.,TRBJ1-1,TRBV5-1,.,CASSAGGEAFF,TGCGCCAGCAGCGCGGGGGGTGAAGCTTTCTTT
TRBD1,TRBJ1-4,TRBV5-5,.,CASSLGGTVAYEKLFF,TGTGCCAGCAGCTTGGGGGGGACAGTAGCATATGAAAAACTGTTTTTT
.,TRBJ2-3,TRBV13,.,CASSFKWRGGHTDTQYF,TGTGCCAGCAGCTTTAAATGGAGGGGGGGCCATACAGATACGCAGTATTTT
TRBD2,TRBJ2-3,TRBV4-1,.,CASSPREAGGPKDTQYF,TGCGCCAGCAGCCCCCGCGAGGCGGGAGGGCCAAAAGATACGCAGTATTTT
TRBD2,TRBJ2-3,TRBV7-9,few,CASSFGSGPTDTQYF,TGTGCCAGCAGCTTTGGTAGCGGGCCCACAGATACGCAGTATTTT
TRBD1,TRBJ1-4,TRBV7-9,.,CASSFMGQGDEKLFF,TGTGCCAGCAGCTTTATGGGACAGGGGGATGAAAAACTGTTTTTT
TRBD2,TRBJ2-2,TRBV5-1,.,CASSQRGTNTGELFF,TGCGCCAGCAGCCAGCGGGGGACGAACACCGGGGAGCTGTTTTTT
TRBD1,TRBJ1-1,TRBV5-1,.,CASSPGQLTEAFF,TGCGCCAGCAGCCCGGGACAGCTCACTGAAGCTTTCTTT
TRBD1,TRBJ1-1,TRBV5-4,.,CASSFDPGGVGNTEAFF,TGTGCCAGCAGCTTCGATCCAGGGGGCGTAGGGAACACTGAAGCTTTCTTT
.,TRBJ2-2,TRBV9,.,CASSDQSSFAGELFF,TGTGCCAGCAGCGACCAATCTAGCTTTGCCGGGGAGCTGTTTTTT
.,TRBJ1-3,TRBV11-2,once,CASSPPGGSSGNTIYF,TGTGCCAGCAGCCCCCCCGGGGGGAGCTCTGGAAACACCATATATTTT
.,TRBJ2-7,TRBV9,once,CASSVTDRTYEQYF,TGTGCCAGCAGCGTTACCGACAGGACGTACGAGCAGTACTTC
TRBD2,TRBJ2-2,TRBV19,few,CASSKLAGANTGELFF,TGTGCCAGTAGTAAACTAGCGGGGGCGAACACCGGGGAGCTGTTTTTT
TRBD1,TRBJ1-1,TRBV29-1,.,CSVPRGLGTEAFF,TGCAGCGTCCCCAGGGGGCTGGGGACTGAAGCTTTCTTT
TRBD1,TRBJ2-7,TRBV2,once,CASSGDRDNYEQYF,TGTGCCAGCAGTGGAGACAGGGATAACTACGAGCAGTACTTC
.,TRBJ1-3,TRBV9,.,CASSAGTPFSGNTIYF,TGTGCCAGCAGCGCCGGGACACCCTTCTCTGGAAACACCATATATTTT
.,TRBJ1-6,TRBV19,.,CASKTGNNSPLHF,TGTGCCAGTAAGACAGGAAACAATTCACCCCTCCACTTT
TRBD1,TRBJ2-3,TRBV7-3,.,CASSHPNQQGDEQDTQYF,TGTGCCAGCAGCCACCCTAACCAACAGGGGGATGAACAAGATACGCAGTATTTT
.,TRBJ2-3,TRBV19,.,CASKTAGVVTDTQYF,TGTGCCAGTAAAACAGCAGGGGTCGTCACAGATACGCAGTATTTT
TRBD2,TRBJ2-3,TRBV12-5,.,CASGLATSGGTDTQYF,TGTGCTAGTGGTTTGGCCACTAGCGGGGGCACAGATACGCAGTATTTT
.,TRBJ1-1,TRBV14,.,CASSWDTNTEAFF,TGTGCCAGCAGCTGGGACACGAACACTGAAGCTTTCTTT
TRBD2,TRBJ2-1,TRBV7-3,.,CASSSTSGRNLRNEQFF,TGTGCCAGCAGCTCAACTAGCGGGAGAAATCTTAGGAATGAGCAGTTCTTC
.,TRBJ1-5,TRBV5-3,once,CARTNTDRYSNQPQHF,TGTGCCAGAACTAATACGGACAGATATAGCAATCAGCCCCAGCATTTT
TRBD1,TRBJ2-7,TRBV6-5,.,CASRTTGDEQYF,TGTGCCAGCAGAACAACAGGGGATGAGCAGTACTTC
TRBD1,TRBJ1-6,TRBV10-3,few,CAIGTANSPLHF,TGTGCCATCGGGACAGCTAATTCACCCCTCCACTTT
.,TRBJ1-6,TRBV27,.,CASGLNYSPLHF,TGTGCCAGCGGACTTAATTATTCACCCCTCCACTTT
.,TRBJ1-5,TRBV11-2,.,CASSLAESQPQHF,TGTGCCAGCAGCTTAGCGGAGTCTCAGCCCCAGCATTTT